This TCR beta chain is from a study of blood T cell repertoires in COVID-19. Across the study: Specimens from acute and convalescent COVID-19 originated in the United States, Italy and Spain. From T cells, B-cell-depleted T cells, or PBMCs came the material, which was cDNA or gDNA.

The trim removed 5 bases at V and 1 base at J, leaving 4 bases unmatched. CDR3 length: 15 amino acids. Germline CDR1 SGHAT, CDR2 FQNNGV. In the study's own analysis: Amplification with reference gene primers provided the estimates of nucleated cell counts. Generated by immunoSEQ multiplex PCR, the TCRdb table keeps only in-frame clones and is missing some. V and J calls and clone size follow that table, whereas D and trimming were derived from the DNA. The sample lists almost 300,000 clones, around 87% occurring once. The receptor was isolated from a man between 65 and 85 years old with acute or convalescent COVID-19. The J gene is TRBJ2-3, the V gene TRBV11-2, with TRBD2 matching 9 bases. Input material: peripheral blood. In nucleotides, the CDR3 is TGTGCCAGCAGCCCCCGACTAGCGGGCACAGATACGCAGTATTTT. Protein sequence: CASSPRLAGTDTQYF. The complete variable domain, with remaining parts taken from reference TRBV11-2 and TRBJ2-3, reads EAGVAQSPRYKIIEKRQSVAFWCNPISGHATLYWYQQILGQGPKLLIQFQNNGVVDDSQLPKDRFSAERLKGVDSTLKIQPAKLEDSAVYLCASSPRLAGTDTQYFGPGTRLTVL.